This entry is about one T cell receptor (beta chain). While infection was still active, Seattle patients were enrolled and then followed longitudinally. This entry belongs to a study of blood T cell repertoires in COVID-19. At the level of the study: COVID-19 samples, acute and convalescent, were from the United States, Italy and Spain. T cells, B-cell-depleted T cells, or PBMCs provided the cDNA or gDNA that served as material.

Original handling: Counts of nucleated cells, estimated from reference gene primer amplification, were obtained. The repertoire was sequenced with immunoSEQ multiplex PCR; TCRdb's copy has only in-frame clones and lacks some. The D gene and trimming were derived from the DNA, and the V and J assignments and clone size from that table. Counted here are more than 300,000 clones, nearly 90% occurring once; the ten biggest clones make up under 1.1%. The TCR sequence derives from a woman aged 40 to 50 with COVID-19, enrolled during active disease. Specimen: peripheral blood.

The CDR3 DNA reads TGTGCCAGCAGCGTAGCTAGGGGAGGGAATTCACCCCTCCACTTT. It is translated as CASSVARGGNSPLHF. The chain has TRBV9 and TRBJ1-6, with a tentative D call TRBD1 (5 bases). The CDR3 is 15 residues long. CDR1 and CDR2 from the germline V gene are SGDLS and YYNGEE. The germline V and J ends were trimmed by 0 bases and 7 bases, with 11 bases remaining between them.